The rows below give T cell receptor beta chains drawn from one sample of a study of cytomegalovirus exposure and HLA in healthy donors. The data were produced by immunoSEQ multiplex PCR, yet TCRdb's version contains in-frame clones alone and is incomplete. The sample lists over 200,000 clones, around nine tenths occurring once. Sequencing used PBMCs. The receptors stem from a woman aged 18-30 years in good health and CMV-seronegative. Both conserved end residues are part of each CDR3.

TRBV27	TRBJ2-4	CASSLGGYTTSGRAVDKNIQYF
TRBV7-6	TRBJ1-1	CASSSPLGGRTEAFF
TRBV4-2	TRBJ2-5	CASSQILGAGETQYF
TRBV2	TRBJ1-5	CASSKWANQPQHF
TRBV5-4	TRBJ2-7	CASSLVSGRNEQYF
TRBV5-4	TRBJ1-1	CASSLGPGGMNTEAFF
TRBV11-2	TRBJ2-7	CASKSRDREIGEQYF
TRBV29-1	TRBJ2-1	CSAPGGLRSYNEQFF
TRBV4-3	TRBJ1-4	CASSRRTGGAEKLFF
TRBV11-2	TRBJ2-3	CASSLGSPDTQYF
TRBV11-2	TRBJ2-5	CASSLTRDSWETQYF
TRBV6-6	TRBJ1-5	CASSFYRSNQPQHF
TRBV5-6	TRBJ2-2	CASSWPSGANTGELFF
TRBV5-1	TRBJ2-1	CASSAGLGQGEEQFF
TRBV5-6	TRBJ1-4	CASSLKLGAANEKLFF
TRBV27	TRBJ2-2	CASSFLDRITGELFF
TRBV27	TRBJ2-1	CASSQPFRAEQFF
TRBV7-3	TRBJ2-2	CASRGQGSNTGELFF